This is a list of T cell receptor beta chains from one sample in a study of a mutant IDH1 vaccine in newly diagnosed glioma. Sequencing was performed with immunoSEQ multiplex PCR; in TCRdb, only in-frame clones are kept and a portion is missing. Found here are roughly 86,000 clones, roughly 91% of them singletons; the top ten hold approximately 0.8%. What these receptors recognize is not known. Specimen: PBMCs, collected from a glioma patient whose treatment included an IDH1 peptide vaccine. The receptors derive from a woman in her forties or fifties with glioma. CDR3s leave out the opening cysteine and the closing phenylalanine or tryptophan.

V gene: TRBV10-1; J gene: TRBJ2-3; CDR3 protein: ASSESASGRAKADTQY
V gene: TRBV9; J gene: TRBJ2-5; CDR3 protein: ASSVGTQY
V gene: TRBV7-9; J gene: TRBJ2-7; CDR3 protein: ASSNIPVGYEQY
V gene: TRBV5-1; J gene: TRBJ1-5; CDR3 protein: ASSLQGWQPQH
V gene: TRBV5-4; J gene: TRBJ1-2; CDR3 protein: ASSLGTAYYGYT
V gene: TRBV6-6; J gene: TRBJ2-2; CDR3 protein: ASSYVTGELF
V gene: TRBV2; J gene: TRBJ1-4; CDR3 protein: ASSFPEKLF
V gene: TRBV19; J gene: TRBJ2-5; CDR3 protein: ASSPVLGQETQY
V gene: TRBV9; J gene: TRBJ1-1; CDR3 protein: ASSVATVNTEAF
V gene: TRBV18; J gene: -; CDR3 protein: ASSGFIRDSSPYEQY
V gene: TRBV19; J gene: TRBJ2-7; CDR3 protein: ASSIGSGRLTYEQY
V gene: TRBV2; J gene: TRBJ2-5; CDR3 protein: ASSKSLGSQETQY
V gene: TRBV28; J gene: TRBJ1-2; CDR3 protein: ASSLVGYGYT